Presented here are 10 T cell receptor beta chains from one specimen sequenced in a study of technical replicates of blood from a handful of donors. The assay was immunoSEQ multiplex PCR, and TCRdb's table has in-frame clones only and misses some. The sample yields around 80,000 clones, approximately 94% seen once. The sample comprised T cells isolated from PBMCs. The source is a human donor in good health.

Here the CDR3 reads CASSLSGASYEQYF. The DNA of the CDR3 is TGTGCCAGCAGCCTAAGCGGGGCCTCCTACGAGCAGTACTTC. V usage is TRBV7-2 and J usage is TRBJ2-7; 7 bases are shared with TRBD2. Germline values: CDR1 SGHTA, CDR2 FQGNSA. V shed 5 bases and J 0 bases; nucleotides not matched to a gene: 4. The CDR3 spans 14 residues.

The chain is built from TRBV19 and TRBJ1-5; 9 positions agree with TRBD1. Germline CDR1 is LNHDA and CDR2 is SQIVND (reference sequence). The CDR3 totals 15 residues. J lost 11 bases, V lost 9 bases, and 17 bases had no gene match. DNA for the CDR3: TGTGCCAGCTCGCATCTACAGGGGGCCGACGGGGCCCAGCATTTT. Residues: CASSHLQGADGAQHF.

This chain links TRBV6-5 with TRBJ1-2; 10 nucleotides align to TRBD1. Germline V gives CDR1 MNHEY, CDR2 SVGAGI. V was pared by 6 bases and J by 5 bases, with 3 bases of the junction left unmatched. The CDR3 has 13 amino acids. The CDR3 here is CASRAGQGYGYTF. The CDR3 DNA reads as TGTGCCAGCAGGGCGGGACAGGGGTATGGCTACACCTTC.

The rearrangement uses TRBV13 and TRBJ2-1; TRBD2 matches 16 bases. The CDR3 runs to 17 residues. The ends lost 2 bases at V and 7 bases at J; junction bases unmatched: 5. Germline CDR1 PRHDT, CDR2 FYEKMQ (reference sequence). In DNA, the CDR3 is TGTGCCAGCAGCTTACGGGGACTAGCGGGAGGGACAAATGAGCAGTTCTTC. This codes for CASSLRGLAGGTNEQFF.

The chain uses TRBV5-4 and TRBJ2-7, with TRBD2 matching over 9 bases. The CDR3 loop spans 15 amino acids. Unmatched junction bases numbered 9, after V lost 1 base and J lost 7 bases. Germline loops: CDR1 SGHNT, CDR2 YYREEE (reference sequence). CDR3 loop: CASSLIVAGVEEQYF. In DNA form, the CDR3 reads TGTGCCAGCAGCTTGATAGTAGCGGGAGTTGAGGAGCAGTACTTC.

The chain uses TRBV5-1 and TRBJ2-7, with 9 bases fitting TRBD1. Germline CDR1 SGHRS, CDR2 YFSETQ. The CDR3 loop spans 18 amino acids. V trimming: 0 bases; J trimming: 6 bases; junction bases outside the gene matches: 16. CDR3 DNA: TGCGCCAGCAGCTTGGGTGGGGGACAGGGCATTATCAATAGCGAGCAGTACTTC. Amino acid sequence: CASSLGGGQGIINSEQYF.

The chain carries TRBV7-8 and TRBJ2-1; TRBD2 agrees at 8 bases. V was pared by 5 bases and J by 1 base, with 4 bases of the junction left unmatched. The CDR3 totals 15 residues. Germline V CDR1 and CDR2: SGHVS, FQNEAQ. The CDR3 nucleotides read TGTGCCAGCAGCCTTAGCGGGAAATCCTACAATGAGCAGTTCTTC. Its protein is CASSLSGKSYNEQFF.

This chain joins TRBV20-1 and TRBJ2-7; maybe TRBD2 (6 bases). The CDR3 extends over 11 amino acids. Germline loops: CDR1 DFQATT, CDR2 SNEGSKA (reference sequence). V gave up 1 base and J gave up 5 bases, with 6 bases separating them. The CDR3 loop is CSARAGDEQYF. The DNA of the CDR3 is TGCAGTGCTAGAGCGGGAGACGAGCAGTACTTC.

This clone was counted once. The chain couples TRBV11-2 to TRBJ2-7, with D perhaps TRBD1 (5 bases). This CDR3 region has 13 residues. The ends were cut back, 0 bases at V and 5 bases at J, with 8 bases in the middle. Germline-derived CDR1 and CDR2 are SGHAT and FQNNGV. CDR3: CASSLDLGDEQYF. The DNA of the CDR3 is TGTGCCAGCAGCTTAGATCTAGGGGACGAGCAGTACTTC.

The V gene is TRBV2, the J gene TRBJ2-1, with 9 positions matching TRBD1. With V trimmed by 6 bases and J by 9 bases, 3 bases remained unmatched. This CDR3 comprises 12 residues. Per germline, CDR1 SNHLY and CDR2 FYNNEI. Written as DNA, the CDR3 is TGTGCCAGCAGACAGGGGGCGAGTGAGCAGTTCTTC. Translating it yields CASRQGASEQFF.